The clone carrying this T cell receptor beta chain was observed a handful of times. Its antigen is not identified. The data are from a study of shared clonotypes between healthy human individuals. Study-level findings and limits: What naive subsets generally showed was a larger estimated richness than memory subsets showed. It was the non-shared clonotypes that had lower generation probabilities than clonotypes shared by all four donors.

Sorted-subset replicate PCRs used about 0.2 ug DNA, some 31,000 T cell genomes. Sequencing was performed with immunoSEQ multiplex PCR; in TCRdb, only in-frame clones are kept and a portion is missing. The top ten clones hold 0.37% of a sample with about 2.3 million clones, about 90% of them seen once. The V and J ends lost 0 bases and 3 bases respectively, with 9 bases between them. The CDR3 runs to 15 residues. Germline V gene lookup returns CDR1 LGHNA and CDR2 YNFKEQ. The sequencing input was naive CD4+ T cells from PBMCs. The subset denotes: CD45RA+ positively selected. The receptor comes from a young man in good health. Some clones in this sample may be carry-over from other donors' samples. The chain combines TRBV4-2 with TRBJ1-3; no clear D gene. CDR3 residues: CASSQDRGFGNTIYF. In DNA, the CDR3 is TGTGCCAGCAGCCAAGATCGAGGTTTTGGAAACACCATATATTTT.